The present T cell receptor (beta chain) was sequenced within a study of OX40 agonist ivuxolimab in advanced cancers. General notes on the study: The costimulatory receptor OX40 (CD134) was targeted by ivuxolimab, a fully human IgG2 agonistic monoclonal antibody. Intravenous ivuxolimab was administered to patients every 2 weeks at six dose levels: 0.01, 0.1, 0.3, 1.5, 3 and 10 mg/kg. Of the roughly 54 patients in dose escalation, some 20 had hepatocellular carcinoma, some 15 had melanoma, 9 had renal cell carcinoma and 9 had head and neck cancer. The dose-escalation cohort was about 83% male with a mean age of roughly 62 years, ranging from about 23 to 85. Patients were allowed to have had prior anti-PD-1, anti-PD-L1 or anti-CTLA-4 therapy, and approximately 40% of the dose-escalation patients had been treated with checkpoint inhibitors. Three dose-escalation patients achieved partial responses, one with hepatocellular carcinoma and two with cutaneous melanoma. The point of sequencing TCRbeta in the periphery was to test whether ivuxolimab changed TCR sequence diversity and drove clonal T-cell expansion. The paper reports the monotherapy dose-escalation portion (N of about 47 patients) of the phase I ivuxolimab trial. Summary of the overall study and its limitations: Which antigens the clonally expanded peripheral T cells were specific for was not determined. Low levels of normalized T-cell clonal expansion were also seen in some nonresponding patients. In the 0.1-3.0 mg/kg groups, partial responders were among the patients with the lowest normalized peripheral clonal expansion, particularly in CD8+ T cells. Clonal expansion of both CD4+ and CD8+ blood T cells was observed from baseline to week 6 at doses 0.1 to 3.0 mg/kg. After ivuxolimab, more expanded clones were found on average in CD8+ T cells than in CD4+ T cells.

To sequence the TCRbeta CDR3 region, genomic DNA was isolated from the sorted cells. The immunoSEQ Assay was used for sequencing of TCRbeta CDR3 regions. This is the immuneACCESS table as TCRdb keeps it, with only in-frame sequences that have V and J called. A part of the clones is gone; compared with another copy, unresolved V genes explain less than half, and the rest is unexplained. The sample table contains 36,000 or so clones; only one count was recorded for 60% to 80% of them. The ten top clones hold 21% of the sample. The CDR3 spans 15 residues, from the cysteine through the phenylalanine. Only the CDR3 region is kept as DNA, spanning 45 bases read in frame from base 1. Trimming at the junction amounts to 4 bases on V and 7 bases on J, and the germline ends lie 19 bases apart. Based on the germline V gene, the CDR1 and CDR2 sequences are MDHEN and SYDVKM. Remarks on this clone: Its antigen remains undetermined. Per-base qualities were not stored, and no clone one base away is much larger.

The trial excluded patients who had a history of autoimmune disease or were on systemic immunosuppression. In every dose cohort, peripheral blood was drawn for TCR sequencing at baseline, cycle 4 day 1, and cycle 7 day 1. Samples came from an open-label, multicenter, first-in-human phase I dose-escalation trial of ivuxolimab. The trial enrolled adults with locally advanced or metastatic head and neck squamous cell, hepatocellular, melanoma or renal cell carcinoma. Before TCR sequencing, CD4+ T cells and CD8+ T cells were sorted from peripheral blood as separate populations. Sequencing used CD4+ or CD8+ T cells sorted from blood, obtained in a trial of the OX40 agonist ivuxolimab. The sequence joins TRBV28 to TRBJ1-1; TRBD1 is possibly the D segment (5 matching bases). The clonotype was recovered from an adult with an advanced solid tumor such as melanoma, head and neck, liver or kidney cancer. The CDR3 here reads CASSSIRDPEDEAFF. The DNA reads as follows: TGTGCCAGCAGTTCAATACGGGACCCGGAGGATGAAGCTTTCTTT.